This TCR beta chain emerged from a study of graft-versus-host responses after intestinal transplantation. The germline V gene encodes CDR1 MGHRA and CDR2 YSYEKL. V gave up 0 bases and J gave up 9 bases, with 12 bases separating them. The CDR3 has 15 amino acids. Details on this clone: Antigen unknown.

Some clones are missing from TCRdb's copy, which holds only in-frame ones; the method was immunoSEQ multiplex PCR. The sample lists 90,000 to 95,000 clones, over 80% occurring once. Material: unstimulated CD8+ T cells sorted from spleen or lymph node cells, obtained before intestinal transplant. The TCR comes from a human donor who received an intestinal transplant. The chain carries TRBV4-1 and TRBJ1-6; D is possibly TRBD1 (6 bases). The CDR3 DNA reads as TGCGCCAGCAGCCAAGACAGGGGTGTCAGTTCACCCCTCCACTTT. Protein: CASSQDRGVSSPLHF.